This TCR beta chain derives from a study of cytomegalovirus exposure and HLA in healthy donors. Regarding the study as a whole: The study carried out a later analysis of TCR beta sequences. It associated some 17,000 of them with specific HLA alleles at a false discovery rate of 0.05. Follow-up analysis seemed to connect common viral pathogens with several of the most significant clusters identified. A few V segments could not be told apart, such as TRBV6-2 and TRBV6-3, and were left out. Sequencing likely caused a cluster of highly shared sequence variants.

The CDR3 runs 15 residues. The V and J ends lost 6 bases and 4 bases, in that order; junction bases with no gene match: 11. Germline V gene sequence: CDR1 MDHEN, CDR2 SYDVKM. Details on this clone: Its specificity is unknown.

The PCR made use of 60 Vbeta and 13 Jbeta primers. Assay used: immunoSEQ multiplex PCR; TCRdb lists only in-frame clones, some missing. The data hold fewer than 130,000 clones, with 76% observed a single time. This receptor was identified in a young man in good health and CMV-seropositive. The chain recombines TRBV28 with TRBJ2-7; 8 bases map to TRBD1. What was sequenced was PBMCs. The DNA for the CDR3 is TGTGCCAGCAGGCACAGCTCCGGGACAGGATACGAGCAGTACTTC. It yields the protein CASRHSSGTGYEQYF.